Included here is one TCR beta chain sequence, with context. This clone was observed a single time. Its target antigen remains unknown. There are no base qualities to consult, and no much larger clone falls within one base. The sample is drawn from a study of shared clonotypes between healthy human individuals (dated by TCRdb to 2018 to 2021). Notes on the research overall: The cohort included three men and a couple of women between 18 and 49 years of age. To estimate repertoire size and how much clonotype sharing occurs between individuals, the study deeply sequenced the blood TCR repertoires of about five healthy adults. Between about 0.8 and 9 billion PBMCs per donor were obtained by leukapheresis. Different laboratories and diverse techniques were used to prepare libraries and sequence TCR repertoires, to increase sequencing depth and limit assay-specific biases. For each donor, CD4 naive and CD4 memory were each run on three plates, CD8 naive on two plates, and CD8 memory on one plate. The paper as a whole reports these results and caveats: When a few donors were compared, the shared fraction of clonotypes was about 5% for naive CD4, about 4% for naive CD8, more than 2% for memory CD4, and under 0.5% for memory CD8. The genetic and exposure-history diversity represented was limited by the small number of donors. Clonotypes shared by all four sorted-subset donors showed higher generation probabilities than non-shared clonotypes. Sampling was restricted to blood, and TCR repertoires in tissues likely differ from the TCR repertoires found in blood. Rarefaction of sorted-subset datasets indicated incomplete sequencing despite the large sequencing depth. Based on pairwise subsampling, the degree of clonotype sharing among donors was expected to be affected by sequencing depth. Naive subsets generally had larger estimated clonotype richness than memory subsets did.

Using the deep immunoSEQ assay, TCR CDR3 regions were amplified from genomic DNA by multiplex PCR. For each cell subset, the extracted genomic DNA was distributed evenly across all wells of several immunoSEQ 96-well plates, and each plate served as one replicate. Each replicate PCR for sorted subsets received about 210 ng genomic DNA, equal to about 30,000 T cell genomes. Purified libraries were quantified with a Qubit 3.0 fluorometer, sized on a Bioanalyzer 2100, and re-quantified with the KAPA Library Quantification kit. Every immunoSEQ 96-well plate was sequenced on a dedicated single-read 150-cycle Illumina NextSeq 550 flow cell. The source study handled its data this way. Because only junctional sequences without quality scores were contained in the immunoSEQ output, filtering matching that applied to full-length reads could not be performed. To assign V/J genes and CDR3, sequences were annotated against IMGT germline references using PyIR, a Python wrapper for IgBLAST v1.9. Reads were filtered out if the reads had weak V/J assignments (E-value above 1e-6), no CDR3, stop codons, out-of-frame junctions, or ambiguous translated residues. V3J clonotypes were defined by identical inferred V gene, J gene, and CDR3 amino acid sequence. Percentage overlap between repertoires was computed as shared unique clonotypes divided by the size of the smaller repertoire. Repertoire richness was assessed with RTK rarefaction, the Chao1 estimator, and Recon v2.1 estimates of unobserved clonotypes. OLGA was used to compute generation probabilities for all TCRbeta clonotypes that the gDNA method yielded from a handful of donors. TCRdb mirrors the immuneACCESS table, restricted to in-frame sequences. Some clones are absent from its copies; in checked studies, under half trace to an unresolved V gene, and the reason for the others is unknown. The V and J calls and clone size were taken over from that table, and D and trimming were inferred from the DNA. This sample gives a few million clones in total; around nine tenths of them show up just once. The top ten clonotypes cover about 0.13% of the sample.

The donors were healthy, HIV-negative adults with no recently reported acute infections or vaccinations. Every donor was a Caucasian adult residing in Nashville, Tennessee, USA. CD4+ T cells were enriched by magnetic negative selection; naive cells were then positively selected on CD45RA, and the negative fraction formed the memory subset. Blood was collected by leukapheresis, and PBMCs were isolated by Ficoll-Histopaque density gradient centrifugation and then cryopreserved in liquid nitrogen vapor phase. Analytical flow cytometry was used to check the purity and quantity of each magnetically sorted T cell population. Genomic DNA was isolated from each sorted fraction and quantified by UV absorbance on a Nanodrop 2000c. The clonotype originates from a young man in good health. Sample: naive CD4+ T cells sorted from blood. The cell subset or site label for this specimen denotes: CD45RA+ positively selected.

CDR3 reads: CASSLSSGEQYF. At the DNA level, the sequence is TGTGCCAGCAGCTTATCTTCAGGAGAGCAGTACTTC. The chain joins TRBV5-5 to TRBJ2-7; the D gene remains uncertain. CDR1 and CDR2 are read off the germline V gene (reference sequence) as SGHKS and YYEKEE. V is cut by 2 bases and J by 7 bases, and the space between the germline ends is 10 bases. Counted from cysteine to phenylalanine, this CDR3 has 12 amino acids. Only the CDR3 DNA is retained, 36 bases long and in frame from the first base.